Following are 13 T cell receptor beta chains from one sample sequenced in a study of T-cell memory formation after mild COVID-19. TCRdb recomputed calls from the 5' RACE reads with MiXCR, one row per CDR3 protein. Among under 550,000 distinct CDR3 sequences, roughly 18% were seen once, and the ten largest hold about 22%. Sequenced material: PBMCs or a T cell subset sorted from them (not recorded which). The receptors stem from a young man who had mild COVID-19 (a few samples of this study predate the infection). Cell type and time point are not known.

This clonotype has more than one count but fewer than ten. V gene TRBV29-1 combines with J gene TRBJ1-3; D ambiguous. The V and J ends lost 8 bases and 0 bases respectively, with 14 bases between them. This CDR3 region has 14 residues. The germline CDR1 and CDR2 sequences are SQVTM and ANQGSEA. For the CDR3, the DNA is TGCAGCATGCGACGCCACAGCTCTGGAAACACCATATATTTT. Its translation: CSMRRHSSGNTIYF.

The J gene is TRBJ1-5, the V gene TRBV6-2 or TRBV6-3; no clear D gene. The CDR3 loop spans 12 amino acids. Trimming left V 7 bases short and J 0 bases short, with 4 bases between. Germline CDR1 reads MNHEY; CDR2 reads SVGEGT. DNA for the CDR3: TGTGCCAGCAATGATAGCAATCAGCCCCAGCATTTT. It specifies CASNDSNQPQHF.

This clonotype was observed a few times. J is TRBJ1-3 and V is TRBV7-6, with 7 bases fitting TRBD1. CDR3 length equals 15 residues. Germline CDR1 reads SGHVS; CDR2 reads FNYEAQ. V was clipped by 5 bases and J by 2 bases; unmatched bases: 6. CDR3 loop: CASSAGDSPGNTIYF. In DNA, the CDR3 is TGTGCCAGCAGCGCGGGGGACAGTCCTGGAAACACCATATATTTT.

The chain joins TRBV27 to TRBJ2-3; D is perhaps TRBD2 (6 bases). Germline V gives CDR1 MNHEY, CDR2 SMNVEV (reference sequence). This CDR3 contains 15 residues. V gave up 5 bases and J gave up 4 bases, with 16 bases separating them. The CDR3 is CASSLARGISDTQYF. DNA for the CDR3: TGTGCCAGCAGTCTGGCTCGGGGGATCTCAGATACGCAGTATTTT.

CDR3 in DNA: TGTGCCAGCAACTGGGTCCAGGGGATGATCACTGAAGCTTTCTTT. Translation gives CASNWVQGMITEAFF. The chain combines TRBV7-9 with TRBJ1-1; D is perhaps TRBD1 (6 bases). The CDR3 is made up of 15 amino acids. V was trimmed by 7 bases and J by 4 bases, leaving 19 bases between them. CDR1 and CDR2 (germline): SEHNR, FQNEAQ (reference sequence).

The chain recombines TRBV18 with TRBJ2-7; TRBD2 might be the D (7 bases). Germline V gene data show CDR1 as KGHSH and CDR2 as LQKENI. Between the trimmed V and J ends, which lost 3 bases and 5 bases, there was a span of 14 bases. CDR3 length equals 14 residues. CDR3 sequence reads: CASSPSGGIHEQYF. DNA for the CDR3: TGTGCCAGCTCACCCTCGGGGGGCATCCACGAGCAGTACTTC.

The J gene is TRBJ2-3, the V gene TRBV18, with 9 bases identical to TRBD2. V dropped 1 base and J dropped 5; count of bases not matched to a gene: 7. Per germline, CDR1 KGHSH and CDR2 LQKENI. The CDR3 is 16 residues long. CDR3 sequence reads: CASSPRSSGGGDTQYF. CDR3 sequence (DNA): TGTGCCAGCTCACCACGTAGTAGCGGGGGCGGAGATACGCAGTATTTT.

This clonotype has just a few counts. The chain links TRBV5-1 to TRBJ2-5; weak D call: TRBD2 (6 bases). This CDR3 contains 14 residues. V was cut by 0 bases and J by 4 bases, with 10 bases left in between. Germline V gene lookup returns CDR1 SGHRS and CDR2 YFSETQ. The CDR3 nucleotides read TGCGCCAGCAGCTTGGCCCCCGGGGGAGAGACCCAGTACTTC. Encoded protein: CASSLAPGGETQYF.

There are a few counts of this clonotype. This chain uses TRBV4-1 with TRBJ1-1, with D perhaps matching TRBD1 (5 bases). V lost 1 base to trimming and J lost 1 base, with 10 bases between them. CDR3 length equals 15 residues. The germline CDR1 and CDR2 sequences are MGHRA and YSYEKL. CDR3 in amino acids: CASSQVQGANTEAFF. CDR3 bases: TGCGCCAGCAGCCAAGTTCAGGGCGCGAACACTGAAGCTTTCTTT.

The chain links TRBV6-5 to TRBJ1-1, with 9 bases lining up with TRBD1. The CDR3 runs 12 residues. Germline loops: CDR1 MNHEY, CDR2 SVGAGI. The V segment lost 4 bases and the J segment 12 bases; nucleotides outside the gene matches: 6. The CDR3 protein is CASSLRGQGTFF. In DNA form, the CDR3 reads TGTGCCAGCAGTTTGCGGGGACAGGGAACTTTCTTT.

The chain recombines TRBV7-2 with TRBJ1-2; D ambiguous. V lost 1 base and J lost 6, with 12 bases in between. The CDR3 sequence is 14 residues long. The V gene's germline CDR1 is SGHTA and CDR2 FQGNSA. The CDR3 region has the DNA TGTGCCAGCAGCTTAGGCGGACCTCTCAATGGCTACACCTTC. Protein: CASSLGGPLNGYTF.

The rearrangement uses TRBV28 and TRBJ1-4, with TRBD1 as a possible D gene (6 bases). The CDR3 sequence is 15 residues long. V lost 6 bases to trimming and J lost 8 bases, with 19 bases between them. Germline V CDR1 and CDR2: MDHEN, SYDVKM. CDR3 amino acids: CASRTGGGLREKLFF. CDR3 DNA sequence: TGTGCCAGCAGAACGGGAGGGGGGCTAAGGGAAAAACTGTTTTTT.

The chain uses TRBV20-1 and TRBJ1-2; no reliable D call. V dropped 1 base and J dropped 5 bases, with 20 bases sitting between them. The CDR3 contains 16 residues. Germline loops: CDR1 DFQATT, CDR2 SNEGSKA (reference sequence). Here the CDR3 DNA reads TGCAGTGCTAGAGCCCTCCGGCCGTTAGGAGGGTATGGCTACACCTTC. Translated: CSARALRPLGGYGYTF.